The source of this T cell receptor beta chain is a study of beta chain features in type 1 diabetes. All of the isolated RNA was reverse transcribed, so expressed TCRB transcripts were sequenced. Approximately 3.6 million reads, on average, came from each naive, central memory and regulatory T cell sample. Assay used: immunoSEQ multiplex PCR; TCRdb lists only in-frame clones, some missing. The profile shows some 270,000 clones, roughly 8% of them singletons. The CDR3 extends over 16 amino acids. Germline CDR1 reads LNHDA; CDR2 reads SQIVND (reference sequence). Trimming removed 8 bases from V and 1 base from J, with 19 bases in between. This clone came up a few times.

Material for sequencing was central memory CD4+ T cells from blood. The TCR originated in a woman aged 18-29 years in good health. The rearrangement links TRBV19 to TRBJ2-3, with a weak D call TRBD2 (6 bases). The CDR3 here is CASPTLRRGGTDTQYF. In DNA form, the CDR3 reads TGTGCCAGTCCGACCCTCCGACGCGGGGGCACAGATACGCAGTATTTT.